The clone carrying this T cell receptor (beta chain) was picked up one time. The target antigen is unknown. This specimen belongs to a study of shared clonotypes between healthy human individuals. Study observations and caveats: Larger richness was generally estimated for naive than memory subsets.

Naive CD8 populations comprised CD45RO-negative cells positively selected for CCR7, excluding terminally differentiated effector memory CD45RA+ cells. Generated by immunoSEQ multiplex PCR, the TCRdb table keeps only in-frame clones and is missing some. The repertoire holds 650,000 to 800,000 clones, with 92% as singletons. The V segment lost 6 bases and the J segment 0 bases; nucleotides outside the gene matches: 8. This CDR3 has 16 amino acids. Germline CDR1 and CDR2: SQVTM and ANQGSEA. The sequence derives from a man younger than 40 in good health. Sequencing was performed on naive CD8+ T cells sorted from blood. The J gene is TRBJ2-6, the V gene TRBV29-1, with 7 bases identical to TRBD1. This CDR3 is CSVESTGISGANVLTF. The DNA for the CDR3 is TGCAGCGTGGAATCGACAGGGATCTCTGGGGCCAACGTCCTGACTTTC.